This TCR beta chain originates from a study of neurological immune-mediated disorders. The CDR3 has 14 amino acids. Germline V gene data show CDR1 as SQVTM and CDR2 as ANQGSEA. The V gene lost 3 bases and the J gene lost 2 bases, with 10 bases spanning the gap. Each CDR3 protein gets one entry after TCRdb re-called the 5' RACE reads with MiXCR. The profile shows 50,000 or so distinct CDR3 sequences, about 9.3% of them singletons. Many counts were recorded for this clonotype. Sequencing used PBMCs. J is TRBJ2-2 and V is TRBV29-1, with unresolved D. This sequence originates from a woman in her thirties or forties with HTLV-1-associated myelopathy (HAM/TSP). CDR3 in amino acids: CSVDGGFNTGELFF. CDR3 DNA sequence: TGCAGCGTTGACGGCGGATTCAACACCGGGGAGCTGTTTTTT.